The clone carrying this T cell receptor beta chain was seen many times. What it binds is unknown. This sample was taken from a study of T cells in Graves' hyperthyroidism and ophthalmopathy. Points from the study as a whole: Researchers found most expanded thyroid clonotypes above 0.001 in blood as well. Ophthalmopathy could be told apart from stable hyperthyroidism with a 13 V-J model.

Researchers amplified the TCR beta CDR3 regions from RNA transcripts. First-round RT-PCR with HTBI primers amplified the TCR CDR3 region. TCRdb called the multiplex PCR reads again in MiXCR, with one record for every CDR3 protein. The sample contains some 550,000 distinct CDR3 sequences, more than 15% of which appear only once. Patients were excluded because of uncontrolled infection, other autoimmune disease, pregnancy or lactation. The V end lost 3 bases, the J end lost 3 bases, and 8 bases lay between the germline ends. The CDR3 runs 14 residues. Per germline, CDR1 MDHEN and CDR2 SYDVKM. This clonotype was obtained from a woman aged 40 to 49 with Graves' ophthalmopathy. Sequencing was carried out using blood. The chain has TRBV28 and TRBJ2-2; unclear D gene. CDR3 coding DNA: TGTGCCAGCAGTTTCCCTTCGTACACCGGGGAGCTGTTTTTT. The encoded protein is CASSFPSYTGELFF. Together with reference TRBV28 and TRBJ2-2, the CDR3 gives the full variable domain: DVKVTQSSRYLVKRTGEKVFLECVQDMDHENMFWYRQDPGLGLRLIYFSYDVKMKEKGDIPEGYSVSREKKERFSLILESASTNQTSMYLCASSFPSYTGELFFGEGSRLTVL.